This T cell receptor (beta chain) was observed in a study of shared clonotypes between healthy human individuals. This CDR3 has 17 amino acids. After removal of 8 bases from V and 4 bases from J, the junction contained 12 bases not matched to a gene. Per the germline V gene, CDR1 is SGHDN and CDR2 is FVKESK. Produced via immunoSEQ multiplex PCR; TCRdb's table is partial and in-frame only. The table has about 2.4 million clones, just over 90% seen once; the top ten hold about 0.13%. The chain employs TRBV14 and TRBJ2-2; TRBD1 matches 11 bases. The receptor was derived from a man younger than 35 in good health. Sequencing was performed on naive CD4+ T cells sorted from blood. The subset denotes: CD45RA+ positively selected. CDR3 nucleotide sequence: TGTGCCAGCGAATCAACTCCCGGGACAGGGGGCACCGGGGAGCTGTTTTTT. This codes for CASESTPGTGGTGELFF.